Included here is one T cell receptor (beta chain) sequence, with context. Its antigen is not known. These data originate in a study of CD8+ T cells in alopecia areata. Study-wide context: Twice a day, 5 to 10 mg of oral tofacitinib was administered to treated patients. Using the percentage of affected scalp area, treated patients' severity was scored. Broader study findings: Baseline CD8+ expansion's link to response remains uncertain, as there was one nonresponder.

Treatment reported: oral pan-JAK inhibitor, 5-10 mg twice daily. Sequencing relied on a cDNA template that was reverse transcribed from extracted RNA. The repertoire was sequenced with immunoSEQ multiplex PCR; TCRdb's copy has only in-frame clones and lacks some. The sample has over 120,000 clones; around half are singletons. Germline CDR1 and CDR2: GTSNPN and SVGIG (reference sequence). The V and J ends lost 3 bases and 1 base respectively, with 6 bases between them. The CDR3 sequence is 12 residues long. This specimen was CD8+ T cells sorted from blood, taken at week 4, from a patient treated with tofacitinib. The receptor was derived from a human donor with alopecia areata. V and J are TRBV30 and TRBJ1-1; no reliable D call. The CDR3, as DNA: TGTGCCTGGAGACCCGGGAACACTGAAGCTTTCTTT. Protein product: CAWRPGNTEAFF.